This T cell receptor beta chain is drawn from a study of T cell responses to AZD1222 COVID-19 vaccine. Only in-frame clones appear in the TCRdb table, and some are missing; sequencing was by immunoSEQ multiplex PCR. The repertoire holds 140,000 or so clones, with nearly 90% as singletons. As regards this clone: Its antigen is still unknown.

Study conclusions and caveats: Scientists sampled the repertoires only once the peak T cell response had passed. The study found vaccine-associated CD4 TCRs spanning spike, dominant at 160-218 and 743-854. Clonal diversity may have been underestimated in mostly white British donors.

The CDR3 runs to 11 residues. Germline assignment: CDR1 MDHEN and CDR2 SYDVKM. Trimming took off 6 bases at V and 4 bases at J, with 6 bases between the two ends. The gene calls are TRBV28 and TRBJ1-2; D is ambiguous. The specimen was peripheral blood, collected 28 days after the second dose of the MenACWY control vaccine. This sequence originates from an adult who received the MenACWY meningococcal vaccine as a control. CDR3 in amino acids: CASSLSYGYTF. The CDR3 DNA is TGTGCCAGCAGCTTGAGCTATGGCTACACCTTC.